These 17 T cell receptor beta chains originate from one sample sequenced in a study of blood T cell repertoires in COVID-19 (dated by TCRdb to about 2020). The protocol used for the library was the immunoSEQ multiplex PCR assay. TCRdb provides this immuneACCESS table in a form limited to in-frame rearrangements. Some clones are lacking; in checked studies, under half of them reflect an unresolved V gene, and why the rest are absent is not known. The sample table records some 110,000 clones; over 70% of these occur just once. The ten top clones hold approximately 0.75% of the sample. Source material: peripheral blood. The receptors shown here come from a woman aged 70-85 years with acute or convalescent COVID-19.

The chain couples TRBV5-8 to TRBJ1-5; D might be TRBD1 (5 bases). The CDR3 length is 15 residues. The germline V and J ends were trimmed by 4 bases and 5 bases, with 16 bases remaining between them. The V gene's germline CDR1 is SGHTS and CDR2 YDEGEE. The CDR3 protein is CASSPVRGGDQPQHF. The CDR3 nucleotides read TGTGCCAGCAGCCCGGTGAGGGGCGGGGATCAGCCCCAGCATTTT.

This clone was seen a handful of times. The rearrangement joins TRBV30 to TRBJ2-7; 11 bases line up with TRBD2. Losses at the gene ends were 3 bases for V and 3 bases for J; bases not matched to a gene: 7. This CDR3 region has 15 residues. Germline CDR1 is GTSNPN and CDR2 is SVGIG (reference sequence). CDR3 bases: TGTGCCTGGAGAGGGCTAGCGGGAGGATACTACGAGCAGTACTTC. Its protein product is CAWRGLAGGYYEQYF.

This chain connects TRBV19 to TRBJ2-4; perhaps TRBD2 as D (6 bases). CDR1 is LNHDA and CDR2 is SQIVND in the germline V gene (reference sequence). V lost 3 bases to trimming and J lost 3 bases, with 12 bases between them. There are 15 residues in the CDR3. The CDR3 region is CASSIIQGGKNIQYF. The DNA for the CDR3 is TGTGCCAGTAGTATTATTCAGGGAGGCAAAAACATTCAGTACTTC.

This clone was seen once. J is TRBJ2-5 and V is TRBV24-1; TRBD1 agrees at 9 bases. The V segment lost 4 bases and the J segment 2 bases; nucleotides outside the gene matches: 4. This CDR3 spans 15 amino acids. Germline V gene sequence: CDR1 KGHDR, CDR2 SFDVKD. The CDR3 reads CATSDSTGGQETQYF. Written as DNA, the CDR3 is TGTGCCACCAGTGACTCGACAGGGGGACAAGAGACCCAGTACTTC.

The chain employs TRBV7-8 and TRBJ1-1; a possible D gene is TRBD1 (5 bases). Looked up from germline, CDR1 is SGHVS and CDR2 is FQNEAQ. Trimming took off 5 bases at V and 5 bases at J, with 12 bases between the two ends. This CDR3 has 13 residues. CDR3 nucleotide sequence: TGTGCCAGCAGCGACGCAGGGTATACTGAAGCTTTCTTT. It translates to CASSDAGYTEAFF. Full variable domain (rest looked up from reference TRBV7-8 and TRBJ1-1): GAGVSQSPRYKVAKRGQDVALRCDPISGHVSLFWYQQALGQGPEFLTYFQNEAQLDKSGLPSDRFFAERPEGSVSTLKIQRTQQEDSAVYLCASSDAGYTEAFFGQGTRLTVV.

This clone has more than one count but fewer than ten. V gene TRBV3-1 (or the pseudogene TRBV3-2) combines with J gene TRBJ1-2; no firm D call. V dropped 3 bases and J dropped 0 bases, with 8 bases sitting between them. Germline V CDR1 and CDR2: LGHDT, YNNKEL (reference sequence). The CDR3 length is 14 residues. The CDR3 DNA reads TGTGCCAGCAGCCAGGGGAGAACTAACTATGGCTACACCTTC. Amino acid sequence: CASSQGRTNYGYTF.

This chain links TRBV30 with TRBJ2-5; 8 positions match TRBD2. The V gene's germline CDR1 is GTSNPN and CDR2 SVGIG (reference sequence). The CDR3 totals 14 residues. Losses at the gene ends were 0 bases for V and 2 bases for J; bases not matched to a gene: 2. CDR3 DNA: TGTGCCTGGAGTGTATTAGCGGGACAAGAGACCCAGTACTTC. Translating gives CAWSVLAGQETQYF. Full variable domain (rest looked up from reference TRBV30 and TRBJ2-5): SQTIHQWPATLVQPVGSPLSLECTVEGTSNPNLYWYRQAAGRGLQLLFYSVGIGQISSEVPQNLSASRPQDRQFILSSKKLLLSDSGFYLCAWSVLAGQETQYFGPGTRLLVL.

This clone was counted only a few times. The gene calls are TRBV19 and TRBJ2-3, with TRBD2 matching over 16 bases. Germline V CDR1 and CDR2: LNHDA, SQIVND (reference sequence). This CDR3 is 19 amino acids long. Trimming cost V 6 bases and J 4 bases; bases outside gene matches: 13. For the CDR3, the DNA is TGTGCCAGTAGCGACGCACGGGGGACTAGCGGGGGGGCCCCAGATACGCAGTATTTT. Its protein product is CASSDARGTSGGAPDTQYF.

The rearrangement uses TRBV19 and TRBJ2-1; 8 bases match TRBD2. The CDR3 sequence is 15 residues long. With 0 bases clipped from V and 3 bases from J, the junction kept 1 base outside the gene matches. Germline assignment: CDR1 LNHDA and CDR2 SQIVND (reference sequence). In DNA form, the CDR3 reads TGTGCCAGTAGTATAGAGGCGGGGGGCTACAATGAGCAGTTCTTC. Its translation: CASSIEAGGYNEQFF. The variable domain in full, completed from reference TRBV19 and TRBJ2-1, reads DGGITQSPKYLFRKEGQNVTLSCEQNLNHDAMYWYRQDPGQGLRLIYYSQIVNDFQKGDIAEGYSVSREKKESFPLTVTSAQKNPTAFYLCASSIEAGGYNEQFFGPGTRLTVL.

The chain is built from TRBV3-1 (or the pseudogene TRBV3-2) and TRBJ1-2; 8 nucleotides line up with TRBD1. The CDR3 is 15 amino acids. The V gene end was trimmed by 4 bases and the J gene end by 2 bases; junction bases not matched to a gene: 6. Per germline, CDR1 LGHDT and CDR2 YNNKEL (reference sequence). The CDR3 protein is CASSPGTGHNYGYTF. CDR3 bases: TGTGCCAGCAGCCCGGGGACAGGACACAACTATGGCTACACCTTC.

The chain couples TRBV28 to TRBJ2-2; 9 nucleotides match TRBD2. In germline, CDR1 is MDHEN, CDR2 SYDVKM. V shed 5 bases and J 2 bases; nucleotides not matched to a gene: 3. The CDR3 runs 15 residues. As DNA, the CDR3 is TGTGCCAGCAGTATAGCGGGAGCCAACACCGGGGAGCTGTTTTTT. It translates to CASSIAGANTGELFF.

This clone was seen a handful of times. The genes are TRBV6-1 and TRBJ1-6; possibly TRBD1 for D (6 bases). The CDR3 is made up of 16 amino acids. V gave up 2 bases and J gave up 2 bases, with 10 bases separating them. Germline CDR1 and CDR2: MNHNS and SASEGT. The CDR3 DNA follows: TGTGCCAGCAGTGAACAGGGGAGCGCCTATAATTCACCCCTCCACTTT. Translation gives CASSEQGSAYNSPLHF.

This sequence joins TRBV6-1 and TRBJ2-5, with D possibly matching TRBD2 (6 bases). CDR3 length: 15 amino acids. From germline, CDR1 is MNHNS and CDR2 SASEGT. The V end lost 1 base, the J end lost 1 base, and 10 bases lay between the germline ends. The CDR3 loop reads CASSEGGLFQETQYF. CDR3 in DNA: TGTGCCAGCAGTGAAGGGGGACTGTTCCAAGAGACCCAGTACTTC.

The V and J genes are TRBV30 and TRBJ2-1, with 7 nucleotides matching TRBD1. CDR1 is GTSNPN and CDR2 is SVGIG in the germline V gene (reference sequence). V shed 2 bases and J 4 bases; nucleotides not matched to a gene: 5. This CDR3 has 14 amino acids. This CDR3 is CAWSPGQTYNEQFF. The CDR3 nucleotides read TGTGCCTGGAGTCCGGGACAGACTTACAATGAGCAGTTCTTC.

This clone has only one observation. CDR3 in DNA: TGTGCCAGCAGCGCCAGCGGGGGGGCTGGAGAGACCCAGTACTTC. Translated, it gives CASSASGGAGETQYF. The V call is TRBV5-8, the J call TRBJ2-5; TRBD2 agrees at 10 bases. The CDR3 consists of 15 residues. Germline CDR1 SGHTS, CDR2 YDEGEE. With 4 bases clipped from V and 4 bases from J, the junction kept 7 bases outside the gene matches.

The chain has TRBV20-1 and TRBJ2-1; 13 bases are a match to TRBD2. From germline, CDR1 is DFQATT and CDR2 SNEGSKA (reference sequence). CDR3 length: 15 amino acids. Trimming cost V 3 bases and J 4 bases; bases outside gene matches: 3. The CDR3 reads CSASGLAGEYNEQFF. CDR3 DNA: TGCAGTGCTAGTGGACTAGCGGGGGAGTACAATGAGCAGTTCTTC.

This clone was observed once. V is TRBV5-4 and J is TRBJ1-4, with 7 bases that match TRBD1. This CDR3 is built from 15 residues. J lost 4 bases, V lost 0 bases, and 3 bases had no gene match. Germline V gene lookup returns CDR1 SGHNT and CDR2 YYREEE (reference sequence). The CDR3 sequence is CASSLGGGGNEKLFF. The CDR3 nucleotides are TGTGCCAGCAGCTTGGGAGGGGGCGGTAATGAAAAACTGTTTTTT.